The 32 T cell receptor beta chains listed next were all sequenced from one sample in a study of CD8 T cells in Susac syndrome. RNA amounts of roughly 0.45 to 1 ug underwent reverse transcription with random hexamers. One entry per CDR3 protein results from TCRdb running MiXCR on the immunoSEQ multiplex PCR reads. This sample carries 140,000 or so distinct CDR3 sequences, approximately 96% of them seen once, and the ten largest clones take about 0.08%. Sequencing input: CD4+ T cells from PBMCs. These receptors came from a human donor with Susac syndrome.

The chain carries TRBV4-1 and TRBJ2-7; D possibly matches TRBD1 or TRBD2 (5 bases each). V lost 2 bases and J 2 bases, leaving 13 bases between the germline ends. This CDR3 has 15 residues. Germline values: CDR1 MGHRA, CDR2 YSYEKL. In DNA form, the CDR3 reads TGCGCCAGCAGCCAACAGGGACCGACCACCTACGAGCAGTACTTC. Amino acids: CASSQQGPTTYEQYF.

The gene calls are TRBV25-1 and TRBJ1-1; TRBD1 agrees at 7 bases. The CDR3 spans 15 residues. Looked up from germline, CDR1 is MGHDK and CDR2 is SYGVNS. After removal of 3 bases from V and 3 bases from J, the junction contained 7 bases not matched to a gene. CDR3 region: CASSDLQGHYTEAFF. In DNA form, the CDR3 reads TGTGCCAGCAGTGACTTACAGGGGCACTACACTGAAGCTTTCTTT.

This chain uses TRBV14 with TRBJ2-4; no reliable D call. With 7 bases removed from V and 6 bases from J, the gap between germline ends came to 4 bases. The CDR3 has 10 residues. The V gene's germline CDR1 is SGHDN and CDR2 FVKESK. The CDR3: CASTPNIQYF. DNA of the CDR3: TGTGCCAGCACCCCAAACATTCAGTACTTC.

V is TRBV2 and J is TRBJ2-5; a possible D gene is TRBD2 (7 bases). Germline V gene sequence: CDR1 SNHLY, CDR2 FYNNEI. V was clipped by 8 bases and J by 5 bases, with 18 bases between them. The CDR3 extends over 14 amino acids. The CDR3 DNA reads as TGTGCCAGCGGGGGGGCCGGCTTCGGGGAGACCCAGTACTTC. Its translation is CASGGAGFGETQYF.

This chain connects TRBV20-1 to TRBJ1-5; D unresolved. The V end was cut by 1 base, the J end by 3 bases, with 4 bases between. In germline, CDR1 is DFQATT, CDR2 SNEGSKA (reference sequence). The CDR3 consists of 12 residues. CDR3 bases: TGCAGTGCTAGAGCGAACAATCAGCCCCAGCATTTT. Translating it yields CSARANNQPQHF.

This sequence joins TRBV7-3 and TRBJ2-1; D possibly uses TRBD1 or TRBD2 (6 bases each). Trimming cost V 6 bases and J 7 bases, with 13 bases left between them. There are 13 residues in the CDR3. The germline gives CDR1 SGHTA, CDR2 FQGTGA. CDR3 coding DNA: TGTGCCAGCAGTGGGGGGCAGTCGAATGAGCAGTTCTTC. This encodes CASSGGQSNEQFF.

The chain recombines TRBV5-4 with TRBJ2-5, with TRBD2 as a possible D gene (6 bases). The CDR3 sequence is 16 residues long. Germline V gene data show CDR1 as SGHNT and CDR2 as YYREEE (reference sequence). Trimming left V 7 bases short and J 5 bases short, with 24 bases between. In DNA, the CDR3 is TGTGCCAGCCGCTCGGACATCGGGAGCGGAGCCGAGACCCAGTACTTC. It translates to CASRSDIGSGAETQYF.

The V call is TRBV14, the J call TRBJ2-7; TRBD1 or TRBD2 may be the D gene (6 bases each). Germline V gene lookup returns CDR1 SGHDN and CDR2 FVKESK. V dropped 4 bases and J dropped 4 bases, with 14 bases sitting between them. This CDR3 has 14 residues. DNA of the CDR3: TGTGCCAGCAGCCGTGGAGGGGGGAGTTACGAGCAGTACTTC. Translation gives CASSRGGGSYEQYF.

The chain couples TRBV25-1 to TRBJ1-2; TRBD1 matches 8 bases. Looked up from germline, CDR1 is MGHDK and CDR2 is SYGVNS. This CDR3 contains 13 residues. The trim removed 8 bases at V and 6 bases at J, leaving 8 bases unmatched. The CDR3 sequence: CASRRDRRDGYTF. CDR3 sequence (DNA): TGTGCCAGCCGACGGGACAGGAGGGATGGCTACACCTTC.

The chain combines TRBV6-5 with TRBJ2-2, with D possibly being TRBD1 (6 bases). Trimming removed 8 bases at V and 5 bases at J, with 18 bases between. Germline V lookup: CDR1 MNHEY, CDR2 SVGAGI. The CDR3 totals 15 residues. The CDR3 region has the DNA TGTGCCAGCTCCAAACCCGGGACAAGGACCGGGGAGCTGTTTTTT. This gives the protein CASSKPGTRTGELFF.

The chain carries TRBV29-1 and TRBJ2-1, with D perhaps matching TRBD2 (5 bases). Germline V CDR1 and CDR2: SQVTM, ANQGSEA. CDR3 length: 12 amino acids. Between the trimmed V and J ends, which lost 5 bases and 9 bases, there was a span of 14 bases. The CDR3 reads CSVLLGGFEQFF. The CDR3 DNA sequence: TGCAGCGTTCTGCTCGGAGGTTTTGAGCAGTTCTTC.

The chain uses TRBV12-3 or TRBV12-4 and TRBJ1-1; TRBD1 matches at 9 bases. The V and J ends lost 4 bases and 1 base, in that order; junction bases with no gene match: 4. The CDR3 runs to 15 residues. The CDR3 here is CASSSLGQGNTEAFF. CDR3 sequence (DNA): TGTGCCAGCAGTTCGTTGGGACAGGGGAACACTGAAGCTTTCTTT.

The chain has TRBV29-1 and TRBJ2-2; no reliable D call. Germline V gene lookup returns CDR1 SQVTM and CDR2 ANQGSEA. This CDR3 has 15 amino acids. The V gene lost 1 base and the J gene lost 8 bases, with 17 bases spanning the gap. CDR3 sequence (DNA): TGCAGCGTTGAAGTAGGCCCTGGCAGGTTAGGGGAGCTGTTTTTT. Protein: CSVEVGPGRLGELFF.

This clonotype was found once. The V call is TRBV4-1, the J call TRBJ2-7, with D unresolved. The CDR3 sequence is 14 residues long. CDR1 is MGHRA and CDR2 is YSYEKL in the germline V gene. Trimming cost V 0 bases and J 1 base, with 7 bases left between them. In DNA form, the CDR3 reads TGCGCCAGCAGCCAAGAGCTTCAATCCTACGAGCAGTACTTC. It codes for CASSQELQSYEQYF.

This chain links TRBV12-3 or TRBV12-4 with TRBJ1-2, with 7 bases that match TRBD1. J was trimmed by 4 bases and V by 5 bases; bases with no gene match: 7. The CDR3 covers 14 residues. CDR3 residues: CASSRQGGPYGYTF. The CDR3 DNA reads TGTGCCAGCAGTCGACAGGGTGGTCCCTATGGCTACACCTTC.

The V gene is TRBV7-9, the J gene TRBJ2-7; tentatively, D is TRBD2 (5 bases). Trimming removed 3 bases from V and 5 bases from J, with 8 bases in between. CDR1 SEHNR and CDR2 FQNEAQ come from the germline V gene (reference sequence). The CDR3 loop spans 12 amino acids. DNA for the CDR3: TGTGCCAGCAGCTTTCTAGCCGACGAGCAGTACTTC. Translation: CASSFLADEQYF. The whole variable domain, filled in from reference TRBV7-9 and TRBJ2-7, reads DTGVSQNPRHKITKRGQNVTFRCDPISEHNRLYWYRQTLGQGPEFLTYFQNEAQLEKSRLLSDRFSAERPKGSFSTLEIQRTEQGDSAMYLCASSFLADEQYFGPGTRLTVT.

V gene TRBV7-8 combines with J gene TRBJ1-1; D is ambiguous. The CDR3 runs to 14 residues. Germline CDR1 reads SGHVS; CDR2 reads FQNEAQ. Trimming left V 6 bases short and J 1 base short, with 12 bases between. The CDR3 spells CASRTGLRNTEAFF. The DNA for the CDR3 is TGTGCCAGCAGGACGGGCCTGCGGAACACTGAAGCTTTCTTT. Drawing the rest from reference TRBV7-8 and TRBJ1-1, the complete variable domain is GAGVSQSPRYKVAKRGQDVALRCDPISGHVSLFWYQQALGQGPEFLTYFQNEAQLDKSGLPSDRFFAERPEGSVSTLKIQRTQQEDSAVYLCASRTGLRNTEAFFGQGTRLTVV.

A single count supports this clonotype. This sequence joins TRBV5-1 and TRBJ1-6; D remains unclear. Trimming stripped 0 bases from V and 9 bases from J, with 7 bases between. CDR1 is SGHRS and CDR2 is YFSETQ in the germline V gene. The CDR3 sequence is 13 residues long. CDR3 DNA: TGCGCCAGCAGCTTGGGATCAACTTCACCCCTCCACTTT. Translation gives CASSLGSTSPLHF.

This chain joins TRBV20-1 and TRBJ1-1, with D possibly TRBD1 on 6 matching bases. The V end was cut by 6 bases, the J end by 5 bases, with 16 bases between. Germline V lookup: CDR1 DFQATT, CDR2 SNEGSKA (reference sequence). This CDR3 comprises 13 residues. CDR3 amino acids: CSAALRTETEAFF. The CDR3 DNA sequence: TGCAGTGCCGCTCTACGGACAGAAACTGAAGCTTTCTTT.

V and J are TRBV29-1 and TRBJ1-1; 7 nucleotides align to TRBD1. V lost 4 bases to trimming and J lost 0 bases; unmatched junction nucleotides: 5. Looked up from germline, CDR1 is SQVTM and CDR2 is ANQGSEA. The CDR3 length is 14 residues. The CDR3 DNA sequence: TGCAGCGTTGCGCGGGGACAGATGAACACTGAAGCTTTCTTT. This encodes CSVARGQMNTEAFF.

The V gene is TRBV2, the J gene TRBJ1-1; D is ambiguous. The CDR3 length is 13 residues. In germline, CDR1 is SNHLY, CDR2 FYNNEI. Between the trimmed V and J ends, which lost 5 bases and 1 base, there was a span of 8 bases. The CDR3 sequence: CASSNSANTEAFF. CDR3 DNA: TGTGCCAGCAGTAACTCGGCGAACACTGAAGCTTTCTTT.

The J gene is TRBJ2-7, the V gene TRBV4-1, with TRBD1 matching 8 bases. The CDR3 is 16 residues long. Looked up from germline, CDR1 is MGHRA and CDR2 is YSYEKL. V was clipped by 2 bases and J by 3 bases; unmatched bases: 9. The CDR3 sequence: CASSQLQTGVSYEQYF. For the CDR3, the DNA is TGCGCCAGCAGCCAACTCCAGACAGGGGTAAGCTACGAGCAGTACTTC.

This chain joins TRBV19 and TRBJ2-1; 9 bases are shared with TRBD2. V gave up 7 bases and J gave up 10 bases; unmatched junction bases: 11. The length of the CDR3 is 14 residues. The V gene's germline CDR1 is LNHDA and CDR2 SQIVND (reference sequence). The CDR3 nucleotides read TGTGCCAGTATACCTAGAGCGGGAGGAGGCGAGCAGTTCTTC. Amino acids: CASIPRAGGGEQFF.

The V and J genes are TRBV29-1 and TRBJ2-1, with 13 bases matching TRBD2. J lost 8 bases, V lost 8 bases, and 6 bases had no gene match. CDR1 SQVTM and CDR2 ANQGSEA come from the germline V gene. The length of the CDR3 is 13 residues. In DNA form, the CDR3 reads TGCAGCTCCGGGACTAGCGGGATTGATGAGCAGTTCTTC. Translation gives CSSGTSGIDEQFF.

To note about this clonotype: At one end the junction does not follow the germline gene, possibly because of a read error. The chain carries TRBV10-3 and TRBJ1-1; D is uncertain. CDR3 size: 13 residues. Germline V gene data show CDR1 as ENHRY and CDR2 as SYGVKD. The CDR3 DNA reads TGTGCCATCAGTCTCAAAGAGAACACCGAAGCTTTCTTT. It codes for CAISLKENTEAFF.

The J gene is TRBJ2-7, the V gene TRBV29-1, with D perhaps TRBD1 (5 bases). The CDR3 runs to 14 residues. The germline gives CDR1 SQVTM, CDR2 ANQGSEA. The V end lost 7 bases, the J end lost 7 bases, and 23 bases lay between the germline ends. Here the CDR3 DNA reads TGCAGCGCAAAACAGACACGGAACCAGGGTGAGCAGTACTTC. Its translation: CSAKQTRNQGEQYF.

The genes are TRBV12-3 or TRBV12-4 and TRBJ1-1; maybe TRBD1 (6 bases). Between the trimmed V and J ends, which lost 6 bases and 1 base, there was a span of 15 bases. The length of the CDR3 is 15 residues. This CDR3 is CASSPGQPPNTEAFF. The CDR3 DNA sequence: TGTGCCAGCAGCCCCGGACAGCCCCCGAACACTGAAGCTTTCTTT.

This clonotype has just one count. At one end the junction does not follow the germline gene, possibly because of a read error. The J gene is TRBJ1-1, the V gene TRBV7-9; D not resolved. Per germline, CDR1 SEHNR and CDR2 FQNEAQ (reference sequence). CDR3 length equals 11 residues. The CDR3 here is CASSLNTEVFF. CDR3 nucleotide sequence: TGTGCCAGCAGCCTGAACACTGAAGTTTTCTTT.

V and J are TRBV6-5 and TRBJ1-2, with TRBD1 matching 9 bases. V lost 5 bases to trimming and J lost 3 bases; unmatched junction nucleotides: 7. CDR1 and CDR2 (germline): MNHEY, SVGAGI. CDR3 length: 15 residues. The CDR3 is CASSTTGTGYYGYTF. The CDR3 DNA is TGTGCCAGCAGTACAACCGGGACAGGGTACTATGGCTACACCTTC.

The J gene is TRBJ2-2, the V gene TRBV7-3; 8 bases align to TRBD1. The CDR3 is 17 residues long. The germline V gene encodes CDR1 SGHTA and CDR2 FQGTGA. With 5 bases clipped from V and 4 bases from J, the junction kept 12 bases outside the gene matches. DNA of the CDR3: TGTGCCAGCAGCCCAAGCCCCCAGGGGGCGCGCACCGGGGAGCTGTTTTTT. It specifies CASSPSPQGARTGELFF.

This clonotype is a singleton in its sample. The chain joins TRBV3-1 to TRBJ2-2; D not resolved. The V end was cut by 8 bases, the J end by 5 bases, with 15 bases between. Germline V CDR1 and CDR2: LGHDT, YNNKEL (reference sequence). This CDR3 has 14 amino acids. The CDR3 bases are TGTGCCAGCGCCTCTAGAGCCCCAACCGGGGAGCTGTTTTTT. It codes for CASASRAPTGELFF.

This chain uses TRBV5-1 with TRBJ1-3; D uncertain. The CDR3 consists of 14 residues. V was cut by 1 base and J by 0 bases, with 5 bases left in between. Germline CDR1 reads SGHRS; CDR2 reads YFSETQ. The CDR3 nucleotides are TGCGCCAGCAGCTTGACTTACTCTGGAAACACCATATATTTT. Amino acids: CASSLTYSGNTIYF.